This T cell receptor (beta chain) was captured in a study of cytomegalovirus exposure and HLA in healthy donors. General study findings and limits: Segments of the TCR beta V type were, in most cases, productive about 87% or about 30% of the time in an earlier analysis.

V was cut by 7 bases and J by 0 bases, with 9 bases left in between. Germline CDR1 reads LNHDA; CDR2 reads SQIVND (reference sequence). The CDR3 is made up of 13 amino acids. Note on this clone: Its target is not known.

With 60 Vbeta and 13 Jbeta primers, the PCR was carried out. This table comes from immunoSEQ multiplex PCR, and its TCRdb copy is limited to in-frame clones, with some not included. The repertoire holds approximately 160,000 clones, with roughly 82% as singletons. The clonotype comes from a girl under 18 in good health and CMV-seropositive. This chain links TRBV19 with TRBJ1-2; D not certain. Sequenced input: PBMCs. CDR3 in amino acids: CASNAGANYGYTF. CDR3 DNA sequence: TGTGCCAGTAACGCGGGAGCTAACTATGGCTACACCTTC.